The 28 T cell receptor beta chains below come from one sample, sequenced in a study of beta chain features in type 1 diabetes. Study conclusions and caveats: Among patients with Type 1 diabetes, TCRB CDR3s were moderately but significantly shorter in every one of the four CD4+ subsets.

Of the isolated RNA, all was reverse transcribed, and so the sequenced material was expressed TCRB transcripts. Here immunoSEQ multiplex PCR was the method, and the copy in TCRdb shows in-frame clones only, minus some. The sample records 600,000 or so clones, 11% to 15% being singletons. Their cognate antigens are unknown. The sequenced sample consisted of naive CD4+ T cells from blood. These receptors all stem from a man younger than 35 with type 1 diabetes.

This rearrangement joins TRBV9 to TRBJ2-3; 7 bases are a match to TRBD1. Losses at the gene ends were 0 bases for V and 2 bases for J; bases not matched to a gene: 6. Germline V gene data show CDR1 as SGDLS and CDR2 as YYNGEE. The length of the CDR3 is 16 residues. Here the CDR3 DNA reads TGTGCCAGCAGCGTAGCACCCACAGGGGCCACAGATACGCAGTATTTT. This gives the protein CASSVAPTGATDTQYF.

The chain employs TRBV7-9 and TRBJ2-1; no firm D call. There are 15 residues in the CDR3. Germline V gene data show CDR1 as SEHNR and CDR2 as FQNEAQ (reference sequence). V dropped 11 bases and J dropped 4 bases, with 21 bases sitting between them. In DNA form, the CDR3 reads TGTGCCTCCATGGTGGCAACGCTACTTTACAATGAGCAGTTCTTC. Amino acids: CASMVATLLYNEQFF.

This clone was detected a few times. The chain carries TRBV13 and TRBJ2-7; D is tentatively TRBD1 or TRBD2 (5 bases each). V was clipped by 3 bases and J by 3 bases, with 15 bases between them. Per germline, CDR1 PRHDT and CDR2 FYEKMQ (reference sequence). The length of the CDR3 is 15 residues. This CDR3 is CASSLDVGRNYEQYF. CDR3 nucleotide sequence: TGTGCCAGCAGCTTGGATGTGGGACGAAACTACGAGCAGTACTTC.

This clone has more than one count but fewer than ten. V gene TRBV30 combines with J gene TRBJ2-7; the match to TRBD1 covers 8 bases. J was trimmed by 1 base and V by 4 bases; bases with no gene match: 6. CDR3 length: 14 amino acids. Germline V gene lookup returns CDR1 GTSNPN and CDR2 SVGIG (reference sequence). The CDR3 protein is CAWTRQGASYEQYF. The CDR3 bases are TGTGCCTGGACCAGGCAGGGGGCGTCCTACGAGCAGTACTTC. The variable domain in full, completed from reference TRBV30 and TRBJ2-7, reads SQTIHQWPATLVQPVGSPLSLECTVEGTSNPNLYWYRQAAGRGLQLLFYSVGIGQISSEVPQNLSASRPQDRQFILSSKKLLLSDSGFYLCAWTRQGASYEQYFGPGTRLTVT.

The J gene is TRBJ2-5, the V gene TRBV7-8, with TRBD2 as a possible D gene (6 bases). The V gene lost 2 bases and the J gene lost 4 bases, with 8 bases spanning the gap. The CDR3 extends over 13 amino acids. CDR1 SGHVS and CDR2 FQNEAQ come from the germline V gene. Here the CDR3 reads CASSLLGGETQYF. The CDR3 DNA sequence: TGTGCCAGCAGCTTACTGGGGGGAGAGACCCAGTACTTC.

This clone was detected only a few times. The CDR3: CASSLRAGASYEQYF. CDR3 nucleotides: TGTGCCAGCAGCTTAAGGGCAGGGGCCTCCTACGAGCAGTACTTC. The chain has TRBV7-9 and TRBJ2-7, with D perhaps matching TRBD1 (6 bases). Trimming pared 2 bases from V and 0 bases from J, leaving 11 bases between. Germline V gene lookup returns CDR1 SEHNR and CDR2 FQNEAQ (reference sequence). CDR3 size: 15 residues. The variable domain in full, with the rest retrieved from reference TRBV7-9 and TRBJ2-7, is DTGVSQNPRHKITKRGQNVTFRCDPISEHNRLYWYRQTLGQGPEFLTYFQNEAQLEKSRLLSDRFSAERPKGSFSTLEIQRTEQGDSAMYLCASSLRAGASYEQYFGPGTRLTVT.

This clone showed up just a few times. The chain joins TRBV4-1 to TRBJ2-5; 12 nucleotides match TRBD2. This CDR3 comprises 16 residues. After removal of 0 bases from V and 5 bases from J, the junction contained 4 bases not matched to a gene. Germline values: CDR1 MGHRA, CDR2 YSYEKL. CDR3 loop: CASSQEASGRGETQYF. CDR3 coding DNA: TGCGCCAGCAGCCAAGAGGCTAGCGGGAGGGGCGAGACCCAGTACTTC.

This clone has a handful of counts. The chain couples TRBV7-2 to TRBJ2-1; D unclear. The CDR3 spans 13 residues. V was pared by 5 bases and J by 7 bases, with 12 bases between. CDR1 SGHTA and CDR2 FQGNSA come from the germline V gene. The CDR3 DNA sequence: TGTGCCAGCAGCCCCCTTTCGAGGAATGAGCAGTTCTTC. Residues: CASSPLSRNEQFF.

This clone was counted between two and nine times. The gene calls are TRBV18 and TRBJ2-7; 10 bases fit TRBD2. The V segment lost 2 bases and the J segment 0 bases; nucleotides outside the gene matches: 10. The CDR3 has 18 amino acids. Germline CDR1 and CDR2: KGHSH and LQKENI. CDR3 nucleotides: TGTGCCAGCTCACCAGGGGTTAGCGGGGGGCCTAGCTCCTACGAGCAGTACTTC. Encoded protein: CASSPGVSGGPSSYEQYF.

V gene TRBV5-6 combines with J gene TRBJ2-7; 7 bases are shared with TRBD2. Trimming removed 2 bases from V and 3 bases from J; junction bases left unmatched: 5. From germline, CDR1 is SGHDT and CDR2 YYEEEE. The CDR3 extends over 14 amino acids. CDR3 nucleotides: TGTGCCAGCAGCTTATTAGCGGGCGGCTACGAGCAGTACTTC. Translated, it gives CASSLLAGGYEQYF.

The chain has TRBV6-5 and TRBJ2-7, with no clear D. Germline lookup yields CDR1 MNHEY and CDR2 SVGAGI. V was trimmed by 0 bases and J by 3 bases, leaving 12 bases between them. The CDR3 totals 15 residues. CDR3 bases: TGTGCCAGCAGTTACTCAGGCCTAGGATACTACGAGCAGTACTTC. It is translated as CASSYSGLGYYEQYF.

The V call is TRBV29-1, the J call TRBJ1-1, with TRBD1 as a possible D gene (6 bases). This CDR3 region has 12 residues. V was pared by 4 bases and J by 4 bases, with 10 bases between. The germline gives CDR1 SQVTM, CDR2 ANQGSEA. CDR3 in DNA: TGCAGCGTTGTGGTACAGGGCACTGAAGCTTTCTTT. It specifies CSVVVQGTEAFF.

This chain's CDR3 is CATIKDSGNTIYF. As DNA, the CDR3 is TGTGCCACCATCAAGGACTCTGGAAACACCATATATTTT. This chain uses TRBV7-9 with TRBJ1-3; no firm D call. CDR1 is SEHNR, CDR2 FQNEAQ, per germline (reference sequence). The CDR3 length is 13 residues. Trimming removed 10 bases at V and 0 bases at J, with 10 bases between.

This chain connects TRBV29-1 to TRBJ2-1; TRBD1 matches 9 bases. Unmatched junction bases numbered 12, after V lost 6 bases and J lost 0 bases. In germline, CDR1 is SQVTM, CDR2 ANQGSEA. This CDR3 is built from 17 residues. The CDR3 loop is CSVRTGVGGSSYNEQFF. The CDR3 nucleotides are TGCAGCGTACGGACAGGGGTAGGAGGGAGCTCCTACAATGAGCAGTTCTTC.

This clone was counted a few times. J is TRBJ2-5 and V is TRBV29-1, with a possible D match to TRBD1 (5 bases). The CDR3 is made up of 12 amino acids. The V gene's germline CDR1 is SQVTM and CDR2 ANQGSEA. V was clipped by 4 bases and J by 2 bases, with 8 bases between them. The CDR3: CSVAREQETQYF. The CDR3 DNA reads as TGCAGCGTTGCCAGGGAACAAGAGACCCAGTACTTC.

The rearrangement joins TRBV6-5 to TRBJ2-1; TRBD2 matches at 7 bases. The V segment lost 2 bases and the J segment 5 bases; nucleotides outside the gene matches: 9. Germline V gene lookup returns CDR1 MNHEY and CDR2 SVGAGI. CDR3 length: 16 amino acids. DNA for the CDR3: TGTGCCAGCAGTTACGGCGGGGGACTATTCCACAATGAGCAGTTCTTC. It codes for CASSYGGGLFHNEQFF.

This clone was seen only a few times. This rearrangement joins TRBV6-5 to TRBJ2-7, with 8 bases that match TRBD1. CDR3 length: 13 residues. With 6 bases clipped from V and 3 bases from J, the junction kept 4 bases outside the gene matches. The germline V gene encodes CDR1 MNHEY and CDR2 SVGAGI. The CDR3 DNA sequence: TGTGCCAGCAGCCATGACAGGGGCTACGAGCAGTACTTC. Translated: CASSHDRGYEQYF.

CDR3: CASRGSSYNEQFF. CDR3 in DNA: TGTGCCAGCCGGGGGAGCTCCTACAATGAGCAGTTCTTC. This rearrangement joins TRBV2 to TRBJ2-1, with D perhaps matching TRBD2 (6 bases). The germline CDR1 and CDR2 sequences are SNHLY and FYNNEI. Deletions cut 8 bases from V and 0 bases from J, with 8 bases between. The CDR3 has 13 residues.

CDR3 residues: CASSSWGQGPETQYF. DNA for the CDR3: TGTGCCAGCAGCTCCTGGGGACAGGGACCAGAGACCCAGTACTTC. The V and J genes are TRBV7-2 and TRBJ2-5, with 9 bases matching TRBD1. The germline gives CDR1 SGHTA, CDR2 FQGNSA. CDR3 size: 15 residues. After removal of 4 bases from V and 4 bases from J, the junction contained 7 bases not matched to a gene. The full variable domain, completed using reference TRBV7-2 and TRBJ2-5, is GAGVSQSPSNKVTEKGKDVELRCDPISGHTALYWYRQSLGQGLEFLIYFQGNSAPDKSGLPSDRFSAERTGGSVSTLTIQRTQQEDSAVYLCASSSWGQGPETQYFGPGTRLLVL.

Notes on this clone: The sample carries other DNA sequences with the same CDR3. This chain uses TRBV18 with TRBJ2-5; D possibly matches TRBD1 or TRBD2 (5 bases each). The CDR3 is 14 residues long. V lost 3 bases to trimming and J lost 1 base, with 9 bases between them. In germline, CDR1 is KGHSH, CDR2 LQKENI. The CDR3 DNA is TGTGCCAGCTCACCTTCCGGGACCCAAGAGACCCAGTACTTC. It translates to CASSPSGTQETQYF.

J is TRBJ2-5 and V is TRBV30, with D perhaps assigned TRBD1 or TRBD2 (6 bases each). The CDR3 is 15 amino acids. V lost 3 bases to trimming and J lost 5 bases, with 19 bases between them. The germline gives CDR1 GTSNPN, CDR2 SVGIG (reference sequence). CDR3 amino acids: CAWSPLGRGRETQYF. In DNA form, the CDR3 reads TGTGCCTGGAGCCCTCTAGGCCGGGGGCGGGAGACCCAGTACTTC.

This clone came up a few times. The rearrangement uses TRBV28 and TRBJ2-7; a possible D gene is TRBD1 (6 bases). Trimming removed 6 bases at V and 12 bases at J, with 18 bases between. The germline CDR1 and CDR2 sequences are MDHEN and SYDVKM. The CDR3 contains 12 residues. CDR3 residues: CASSSPWQGTYF. DNA for the CDR3: TGTGCCAGCAGCTCCCCCTGGCAGGGGACGTACTTC.

The J gene is TRBJ2-3, the V gene TRBV18; D may be TRBD1 or TRBD2 (5 bases each). With 4 bases removed from V and 0 bases from J, the gap between germline ends came to 11 bases. CDR3 size: 15 residues. In germline, CDR1 is KGHSH, CDR2 LQKENI. The CDR3 loop reads CASSRAGTSTDTQYF. In nucleotides, the CDR3 is TGTGCCAGCTCACGGGCTGGGACGAGCACAGATACGCAGTATTTT.

The chain joins TRBV19 to TRBJ2-7; TRBD1 is a possible D gene (7 bases). The germline CDR1 and CDR2 sequences are LNHDA and SQIVND (reference sequence). This CDR3 region has 17 residues. The ends were cut back, 3 bases at V and 0 bases at J, with 18 bases in the middle. Here the CDR3 DNA reads TGTGCCAGTAGTATCGGGGGACAGTCAACCGCCTCCTACGAGCAGTACTTC. Translated: CASSIGGQSTASYEQYF.

This clone was observed a handful of times. The V and J genes are TRBV30 and TRBJ1-2; D is undetermined. V lost 2 bases and J lost 2, with 9 bases in between. Per the germline V gene, CDR1 is GTSNPN and CDR2 is SVGIG (reference sequence). CDR3 length: 13 amino acids. CDR3 nucleotides: TGTGCCTGGAGTCCCTTTGACAACTATGGCTACACCTTC. Residues: CAWSPFDNYGYTF.

This clone was found a few times. This rearrangement joins TRBV6-1 to TRBJ1-2; D call uncertain. The length of the CDR3 is 11 residues. V lost 1 base to trimming and J lost 7 bases, with 4 bases between them. Looked up from germline, CDR1 is MNHNS and CDR2 is SASEGT. The CDR3 nucleotides are TGTGCCAGCAGTGAAGGGATTGGCTACACCTTC. Protein: CASSEGIGYTF.

This clone was seen only a few times. This chain links TRBV30 with TRBJ2-7; D is perhaps TRBD1 or TRBD2 (6 bases each). Trimming removed 3 bases from V and 7 bases from J, with 13 bases in between. Germline loops: CDR1 GTSNPN, CDR2 SVGIG (reference sequence). The length of the CDR3 is 12 residues. Here the CDR3 DNA reads TGTGCCTGGAGCGGACAAGGGGGGGAGCAGTACTTC. Translated: CAWSGQGGEQYF. Together with reference TRBV30 and TRBJ2-7, the CDR3 gives the full variable domain: SQTIHQWPATLVQPVGSPLSLECTVEGTSNPNLYWYRQAAGRGLQLLFYSVGIGQISSEVPQNLSASRPQDRQFILSSKKLLLSDSGFYLCAWSGQGGEQYFGPGTRLTVT.

The chain joins TRBV10-3 to TRBJ2-5; TRBD2 aligns across 7 bases. The CDR3 has 16 amino acids. The V and J ends lost 6 bases and 5 bases, in that order; junction bases with no gene match: 15. Germline values: CDR1 ENHRY, CDR2 SYGVKD. CDR3 residues: CAISKVPGTTRETQYF. CDR3 bases: TGTGCCATCAGCAAGGTTCCGGGGACTACCCGTGAGACCCAGTACTTC.